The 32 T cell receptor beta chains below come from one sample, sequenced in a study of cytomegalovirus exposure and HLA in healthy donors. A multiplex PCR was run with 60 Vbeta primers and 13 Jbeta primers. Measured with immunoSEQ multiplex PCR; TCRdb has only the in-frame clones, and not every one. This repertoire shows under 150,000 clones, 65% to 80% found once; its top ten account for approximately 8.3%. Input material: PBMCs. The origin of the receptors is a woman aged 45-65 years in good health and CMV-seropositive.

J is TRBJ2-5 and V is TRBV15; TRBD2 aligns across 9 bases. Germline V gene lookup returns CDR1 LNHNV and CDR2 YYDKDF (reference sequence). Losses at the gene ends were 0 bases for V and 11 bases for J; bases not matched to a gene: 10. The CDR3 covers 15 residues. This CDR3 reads CATSREAGGPFKQYF. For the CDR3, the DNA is TGTGCCACCAGCAGAGAAGCGGGGGGCCCTTTCAAGCAGTACTTC.

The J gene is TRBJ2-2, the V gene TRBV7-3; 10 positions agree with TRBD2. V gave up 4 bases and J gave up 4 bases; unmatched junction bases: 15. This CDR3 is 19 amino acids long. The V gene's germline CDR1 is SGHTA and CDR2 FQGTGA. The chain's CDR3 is CASSYPPGLAGAGTGELFF. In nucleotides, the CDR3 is TGTGCCAGCAGCTACCCCCCCGGGCTAGCGGGGGCTGGCACCGGGGAGCTGTTTTTT.

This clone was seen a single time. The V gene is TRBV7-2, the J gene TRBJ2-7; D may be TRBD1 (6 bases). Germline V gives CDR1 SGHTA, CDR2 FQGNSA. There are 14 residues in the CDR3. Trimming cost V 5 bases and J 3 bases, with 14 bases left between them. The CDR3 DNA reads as TGTGCCAGCAGCGAACCGGGACACATCTACGAGCAGTACTTC. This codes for CASSEPGHIYEQYF.

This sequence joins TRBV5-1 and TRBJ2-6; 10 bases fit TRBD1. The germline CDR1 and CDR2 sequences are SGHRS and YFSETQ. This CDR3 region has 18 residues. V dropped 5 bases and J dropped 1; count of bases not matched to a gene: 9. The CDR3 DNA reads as TGCGCCAGCAGGGGGACAGGGGCCACGAGGTCTGGGGCCAACGTCCTGACTTTC. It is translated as CASRGTGATRSGANVLTF. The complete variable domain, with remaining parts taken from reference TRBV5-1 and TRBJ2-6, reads KAGVTQTPRYLIKTRGQQVTLSCSPISGHRSVSWYQQTPGQGLQFLFEYFSETQRNKGNFPGRFSGRQFSNSRSEMNVSTLELGDSALYLCASRGTGATRSGANVLTFGAGSRLTVL.

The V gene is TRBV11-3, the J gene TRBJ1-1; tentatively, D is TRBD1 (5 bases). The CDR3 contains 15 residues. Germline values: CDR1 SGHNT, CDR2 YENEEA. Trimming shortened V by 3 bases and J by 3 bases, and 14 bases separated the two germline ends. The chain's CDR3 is CASSFGPGGDTEAFF. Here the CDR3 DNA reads TGTGCCAGCAGCTTTGGGCCGGGGGGGGACACTGAAGCTTTCTTT.

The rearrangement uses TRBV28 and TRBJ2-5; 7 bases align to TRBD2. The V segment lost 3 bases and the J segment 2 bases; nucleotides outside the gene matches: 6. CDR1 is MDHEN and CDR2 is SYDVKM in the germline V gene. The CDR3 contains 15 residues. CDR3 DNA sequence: TGTGCCAGCAGTTTGTGGGGGGGGAAACAAGAGACCCAGTACTTC. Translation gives CASSLWGGKQETQYF.

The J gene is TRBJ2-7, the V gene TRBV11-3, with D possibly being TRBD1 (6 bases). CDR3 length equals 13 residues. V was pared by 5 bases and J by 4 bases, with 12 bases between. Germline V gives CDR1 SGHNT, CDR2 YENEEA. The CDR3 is CASSPQGSYEQYF. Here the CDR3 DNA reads TGTGCCAGCAGCCCACAGGGATCGTACGAGCAGTACTTC.

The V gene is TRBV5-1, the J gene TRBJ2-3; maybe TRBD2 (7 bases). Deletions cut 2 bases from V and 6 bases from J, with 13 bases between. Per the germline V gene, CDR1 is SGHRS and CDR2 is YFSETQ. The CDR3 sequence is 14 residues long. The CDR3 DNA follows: TGCGCCAGCAGCTTCGGGGGGCCCGTGGATACGCAGTATTTT. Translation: CASSFGGPVDTQYF.

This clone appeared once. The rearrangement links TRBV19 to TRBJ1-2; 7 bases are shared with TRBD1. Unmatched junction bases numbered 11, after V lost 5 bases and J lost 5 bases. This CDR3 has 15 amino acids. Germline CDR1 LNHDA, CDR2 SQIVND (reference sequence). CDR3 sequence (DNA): TGTGCCAGTAGTCCCCGTCTTGGGACAGCTTATGGCTACACCTTC. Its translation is CASSPRLGTAYGYTF.

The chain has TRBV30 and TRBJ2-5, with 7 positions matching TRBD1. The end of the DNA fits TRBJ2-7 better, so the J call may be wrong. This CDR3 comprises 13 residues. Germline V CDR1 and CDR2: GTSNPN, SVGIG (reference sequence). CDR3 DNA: TGTGCCTGGAGCGAAGGACAGGCCTACGAGCAGTACTTC. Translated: CAWSEGQAYEQYF.

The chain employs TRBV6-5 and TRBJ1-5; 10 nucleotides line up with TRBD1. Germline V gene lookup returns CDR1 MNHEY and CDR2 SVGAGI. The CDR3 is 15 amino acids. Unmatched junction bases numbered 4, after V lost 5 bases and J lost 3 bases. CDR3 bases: TGTGCCAGCAGTAAGGACAGGGGGAACAATCAGCCCCAGCATTTT. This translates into CASSKDRGNNQPQHF.

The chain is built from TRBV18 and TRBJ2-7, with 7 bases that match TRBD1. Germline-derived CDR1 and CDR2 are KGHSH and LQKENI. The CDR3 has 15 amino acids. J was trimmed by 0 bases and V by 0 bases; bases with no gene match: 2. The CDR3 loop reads CASSPPAGGSYEQYF. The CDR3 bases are TGTGCCAGCTCACCACCAGCAGGGGGCTCCTACGAGCAGTACTTC.

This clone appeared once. This chain's CDR3 is CASSTRAGDNSPLHF. The CDR3 coding sequence is TGTGCCAGTAGTACCCGGGCGGGAGATAATTCACCCCTCCACTTT. The V and J genes are TRBV19 and TRBJ1-6; D gene uncertain. This CDR3 contains 15 residues. Looked up from germline, CDR1 is LNHDA and CDR2 is SQIVND (reference sequence). Deletions cut 4 bases from V and 5 bases from J, with 12 bases between.

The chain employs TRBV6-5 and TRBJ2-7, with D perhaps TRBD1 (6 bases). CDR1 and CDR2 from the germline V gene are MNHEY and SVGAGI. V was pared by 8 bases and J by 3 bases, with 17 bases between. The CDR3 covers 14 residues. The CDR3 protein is CASGFLDRFYEQYF. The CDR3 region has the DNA TGTGCCAGCGGATTCTTGGACAGATTCTACGAGCAGTACTTC.

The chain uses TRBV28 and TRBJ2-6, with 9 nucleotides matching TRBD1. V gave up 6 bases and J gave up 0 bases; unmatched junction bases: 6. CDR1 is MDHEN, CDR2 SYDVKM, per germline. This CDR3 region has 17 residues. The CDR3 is CASSAGQGNSGANVLTF. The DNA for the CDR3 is TGTGCCAGCAGCGCGGGACAGGGAAACTCTGGGGCCAACGTCCTGACTTTC.

CDR3 DNA: TGTGCCAGTAGTATGAACAGGGGAACCGGGGAGCTGTTTTTT. This sequence encodes CASSMNRGTGELFF. The rearrangement links TRBV19 to TRBJ2-2; 7 bases match TRBD1. CDR1 is LNHDA, CDR2 SQIVND, per germline (reference sequence). The CDR3 runs to 14 residues. V dropped 3 bases and J dropped 5; count of bases not matched to a gene: 3.

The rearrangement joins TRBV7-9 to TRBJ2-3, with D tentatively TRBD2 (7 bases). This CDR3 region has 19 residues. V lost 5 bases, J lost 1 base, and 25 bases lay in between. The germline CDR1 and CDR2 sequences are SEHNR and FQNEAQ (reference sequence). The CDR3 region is CASSTRMGEGGRRTDTQYF. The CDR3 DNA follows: TGTGCCAGCAGCACTAGGATGGGTGAGGGGGGGCGCCGCACAGATACGCAGTATTTT.

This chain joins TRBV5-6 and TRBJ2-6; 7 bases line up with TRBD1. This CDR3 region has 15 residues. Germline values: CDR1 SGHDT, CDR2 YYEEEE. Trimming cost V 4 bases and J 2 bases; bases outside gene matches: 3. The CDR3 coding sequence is TGTGCCAGCAGCCGGACAGGCCCTGGGGCCAACGTCCTGACTTTC. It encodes CASSRTGPGANVLTF.

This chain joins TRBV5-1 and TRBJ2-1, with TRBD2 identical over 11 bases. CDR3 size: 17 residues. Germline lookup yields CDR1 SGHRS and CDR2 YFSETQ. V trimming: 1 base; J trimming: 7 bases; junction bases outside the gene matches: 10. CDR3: CASSLYGSGGARNEQFF. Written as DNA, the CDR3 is TGCGCCAGCAGCTTGTATGGTAGCGGGGGGGCTAGGAATGAGCAGTTCTTC.

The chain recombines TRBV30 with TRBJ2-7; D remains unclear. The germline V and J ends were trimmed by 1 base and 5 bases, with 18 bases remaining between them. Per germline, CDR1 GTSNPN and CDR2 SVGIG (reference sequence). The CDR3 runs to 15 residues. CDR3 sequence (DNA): TGTGCCTGGAGTGGGCCCCACGGGTATCCCGACGAGCAGTACTTC. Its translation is CAWSGPHGYPDEQYF.

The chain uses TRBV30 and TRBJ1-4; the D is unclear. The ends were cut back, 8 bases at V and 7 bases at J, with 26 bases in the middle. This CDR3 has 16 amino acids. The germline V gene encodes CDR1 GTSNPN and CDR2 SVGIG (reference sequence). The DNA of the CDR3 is TGTGCCCGATCGGCGGTTCACAGCGCCGCGGGTGAAAAACTGTTTTTT. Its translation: CARSAVHSAAGEKLFF.

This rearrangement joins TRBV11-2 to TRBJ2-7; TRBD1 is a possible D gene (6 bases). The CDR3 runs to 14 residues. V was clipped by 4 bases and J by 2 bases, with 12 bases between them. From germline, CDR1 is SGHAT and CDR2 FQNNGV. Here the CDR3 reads CASSYGSGAYEQYF. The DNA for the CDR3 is TGTGCCAGCAGCTACGGATCAGGGGCCTACGAGCAGTACTTC.

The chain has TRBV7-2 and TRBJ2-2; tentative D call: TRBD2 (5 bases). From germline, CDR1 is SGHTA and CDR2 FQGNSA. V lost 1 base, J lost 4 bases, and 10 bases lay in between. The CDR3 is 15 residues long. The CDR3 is CASSLVPEGTGELFF. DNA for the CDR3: TGTGCCAGCAGCTTAGTGCCCGAGGGCACCGGGGAGCTGTTTTTT.

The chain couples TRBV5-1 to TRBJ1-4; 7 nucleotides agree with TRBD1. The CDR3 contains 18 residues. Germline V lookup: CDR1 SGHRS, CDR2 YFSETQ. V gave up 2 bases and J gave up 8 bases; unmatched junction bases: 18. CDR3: CASSFGDRSGDVPEKLFF. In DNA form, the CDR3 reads TGCGCCAGCAGCTTTGGGGACAGATCAGGGGATGTTCCGGAAAAACTGTTTTTT.

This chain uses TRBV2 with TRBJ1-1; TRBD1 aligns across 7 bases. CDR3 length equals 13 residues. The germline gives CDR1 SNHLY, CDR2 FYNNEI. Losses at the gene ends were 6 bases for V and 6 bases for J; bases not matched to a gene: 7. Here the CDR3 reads CASSRDRVSEAFF. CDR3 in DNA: TGTGCCAGCAGCAGAGACAGGGTGTCTGAAGCTTTCTTT.

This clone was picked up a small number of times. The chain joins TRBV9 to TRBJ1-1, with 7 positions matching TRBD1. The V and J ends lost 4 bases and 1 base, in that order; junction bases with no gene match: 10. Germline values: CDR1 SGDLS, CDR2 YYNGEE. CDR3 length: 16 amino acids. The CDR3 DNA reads TGTGCCAGCAGCTTTAGACCCGGGACAGAGAACACTGAAGCTTTCTTT. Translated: CASSFRPGTENTEAFF.

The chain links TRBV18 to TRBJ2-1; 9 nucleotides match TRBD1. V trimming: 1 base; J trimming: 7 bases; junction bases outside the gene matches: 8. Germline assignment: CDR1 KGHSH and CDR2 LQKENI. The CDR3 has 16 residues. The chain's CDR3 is CASSPQGTGTGNEQFF. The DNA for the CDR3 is TGTGCCAGCTCACCACAGGGGACAGGGACTGGAAATGAGCAGTTCTTC.

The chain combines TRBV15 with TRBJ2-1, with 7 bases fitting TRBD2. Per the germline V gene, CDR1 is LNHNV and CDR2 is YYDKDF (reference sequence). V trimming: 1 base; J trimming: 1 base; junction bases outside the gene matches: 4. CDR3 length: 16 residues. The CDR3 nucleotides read TGTGCCACCAGCAGAGTGGTAGCGGGTTCCTACAATGAGCAGTTCTTC. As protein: CATSRVVAGSYNEQFF.

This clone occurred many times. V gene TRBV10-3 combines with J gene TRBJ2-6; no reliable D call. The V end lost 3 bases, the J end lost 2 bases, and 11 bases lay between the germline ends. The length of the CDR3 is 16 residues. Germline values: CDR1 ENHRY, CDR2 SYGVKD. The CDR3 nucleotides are TGTGCCATCAGTGAAACGGTCGTGACTGGGGCCAACGTCCTGACTTTC. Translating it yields CAISETVVTGANVLTF.

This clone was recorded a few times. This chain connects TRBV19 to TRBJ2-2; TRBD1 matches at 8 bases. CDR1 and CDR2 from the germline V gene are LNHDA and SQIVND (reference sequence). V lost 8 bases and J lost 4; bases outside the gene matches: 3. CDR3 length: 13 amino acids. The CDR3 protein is CASGDRGTGELFF. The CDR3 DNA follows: TGTGCCAGTGGAGACAGGGGCACCGGGGAGCTGTTTTTT.

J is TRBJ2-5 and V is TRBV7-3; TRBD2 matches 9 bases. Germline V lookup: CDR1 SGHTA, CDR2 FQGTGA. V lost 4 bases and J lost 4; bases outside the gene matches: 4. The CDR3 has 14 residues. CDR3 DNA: TGTGCCAGCAGCTCGCGGGGGGGCCGAGAGACCCAGTACTTC. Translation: CASSSRGGRETQYF.

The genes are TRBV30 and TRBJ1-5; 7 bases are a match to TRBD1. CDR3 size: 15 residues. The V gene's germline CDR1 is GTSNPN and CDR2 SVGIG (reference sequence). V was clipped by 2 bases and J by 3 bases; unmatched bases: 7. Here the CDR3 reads CAWSSTRGNNQPQHF. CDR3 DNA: TGTGCCTGGAGTTCAACCAGGGGGAACAATCAGCCCCAGCATTTT.